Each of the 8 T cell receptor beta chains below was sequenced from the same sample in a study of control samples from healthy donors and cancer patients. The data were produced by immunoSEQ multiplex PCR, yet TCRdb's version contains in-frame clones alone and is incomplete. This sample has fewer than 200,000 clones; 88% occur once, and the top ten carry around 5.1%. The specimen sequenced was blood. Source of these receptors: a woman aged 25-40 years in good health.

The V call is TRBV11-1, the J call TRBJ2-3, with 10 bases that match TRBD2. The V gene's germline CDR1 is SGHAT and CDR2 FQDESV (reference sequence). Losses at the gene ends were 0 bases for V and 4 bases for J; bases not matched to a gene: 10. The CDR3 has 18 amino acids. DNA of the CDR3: TGTGCCAGCAGCTTAGCCGTTAGACCTAGCGGGAGACCAGATACGCAGTATTTT. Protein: CASSLAVRPSGRPDTQYF.

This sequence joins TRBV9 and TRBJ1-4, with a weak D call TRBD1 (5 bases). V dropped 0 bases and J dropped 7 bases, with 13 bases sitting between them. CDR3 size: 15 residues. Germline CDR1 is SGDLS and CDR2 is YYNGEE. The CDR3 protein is CASSVGGAITEKLFF. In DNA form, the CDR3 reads TGTGCCAGCAGCGTAGGTGGGGCTATTACTGAAAAACTGTTTTTT. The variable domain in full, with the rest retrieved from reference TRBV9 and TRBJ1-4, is DSGVTQTPKHLITATGQRVTLRCSPRSGDLSVYWYQQSLDQGLQFLIQYYNGEERAKGNILERFSAQQFPDLHSELNLSSLELGDSALYFCASSVGGAITEKLFFGSGTQLSVL.

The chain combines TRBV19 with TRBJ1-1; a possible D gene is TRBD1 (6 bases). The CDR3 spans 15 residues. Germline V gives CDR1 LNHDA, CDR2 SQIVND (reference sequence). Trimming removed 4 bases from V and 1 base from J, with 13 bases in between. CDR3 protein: CASSTTQGSNTEAFF. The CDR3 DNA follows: TGTGCCAGTAGTACAACACAGGGATCGAACACTGAAGCTTTCTTT.

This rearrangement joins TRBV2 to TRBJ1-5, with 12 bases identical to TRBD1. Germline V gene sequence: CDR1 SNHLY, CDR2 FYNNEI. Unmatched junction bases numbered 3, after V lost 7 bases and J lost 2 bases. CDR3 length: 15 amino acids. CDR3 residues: CASTRDRGRNQPQHF. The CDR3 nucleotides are TGTGCCAGCACCCGGGACAGGGGGCGCAATCAGCCCCAGCATTTT.

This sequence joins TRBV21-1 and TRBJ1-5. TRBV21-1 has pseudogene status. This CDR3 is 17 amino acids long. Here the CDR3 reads CASSATSPPRKSQPQHF. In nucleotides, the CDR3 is TGTGCCAGCAGCGCTACGAGCCCCCCTCGTAAAAGTCAGCCCCAGCATTTT.

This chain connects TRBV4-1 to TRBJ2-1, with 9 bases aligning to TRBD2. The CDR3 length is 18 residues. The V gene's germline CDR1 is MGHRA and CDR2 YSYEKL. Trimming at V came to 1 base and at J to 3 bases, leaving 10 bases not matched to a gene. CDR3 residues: CASSQVVAGEEHYNEQFF. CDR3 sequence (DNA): TGCGCCAGCAGCCAAGTGGTAGCGGGAGAGGAACACTACAATGAGCAGTTCTTC.

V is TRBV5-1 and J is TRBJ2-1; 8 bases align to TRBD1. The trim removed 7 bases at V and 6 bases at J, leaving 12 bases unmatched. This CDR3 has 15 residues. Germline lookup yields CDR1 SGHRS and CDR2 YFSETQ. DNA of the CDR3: TGCGCCAGCGGGCCGGGACAGGCAATTTCCAATGAGCAGTTCTTC. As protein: CASGPGQAISNEQFF.

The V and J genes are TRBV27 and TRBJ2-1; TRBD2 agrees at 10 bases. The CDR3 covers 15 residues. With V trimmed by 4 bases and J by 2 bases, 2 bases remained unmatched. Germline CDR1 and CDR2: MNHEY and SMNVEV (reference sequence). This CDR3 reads CASSSSGGAYNEQFF. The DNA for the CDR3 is TGTGCCAGCAGTTCTAGCGGGGGAGCCTACAATGAGCAGTTCTTC.